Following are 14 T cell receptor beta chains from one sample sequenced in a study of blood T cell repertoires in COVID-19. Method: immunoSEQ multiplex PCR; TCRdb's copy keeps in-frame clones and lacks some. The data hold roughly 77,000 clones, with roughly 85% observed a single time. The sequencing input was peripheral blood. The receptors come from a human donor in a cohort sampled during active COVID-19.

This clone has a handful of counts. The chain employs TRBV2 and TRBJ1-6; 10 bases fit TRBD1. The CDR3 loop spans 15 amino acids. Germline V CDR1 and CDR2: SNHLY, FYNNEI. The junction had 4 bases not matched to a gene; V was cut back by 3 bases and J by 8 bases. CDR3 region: CASSDGGTGDSPLHF. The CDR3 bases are TGTGCCAGCAGTGATGGGGGGACAGGGGATTCACCCCTCCACTTT.

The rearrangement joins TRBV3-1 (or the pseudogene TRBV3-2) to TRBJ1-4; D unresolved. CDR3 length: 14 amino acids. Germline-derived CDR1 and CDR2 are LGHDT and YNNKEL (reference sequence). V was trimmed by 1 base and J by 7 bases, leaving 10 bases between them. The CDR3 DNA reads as TGTGCCAGCAGCCAAGTCCGGAGCACTGAAAAACTGTTTTTT. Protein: CASSQVRSTEKLFF.

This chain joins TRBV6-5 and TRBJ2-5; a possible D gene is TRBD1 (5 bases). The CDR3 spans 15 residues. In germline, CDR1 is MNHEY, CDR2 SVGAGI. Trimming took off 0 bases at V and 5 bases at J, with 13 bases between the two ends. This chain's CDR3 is CASSYSDKGRETQYF. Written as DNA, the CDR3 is TGTGCCAGCAGTTACTCGGACAAGGGCAGGGAGACCCAGTACTTC.

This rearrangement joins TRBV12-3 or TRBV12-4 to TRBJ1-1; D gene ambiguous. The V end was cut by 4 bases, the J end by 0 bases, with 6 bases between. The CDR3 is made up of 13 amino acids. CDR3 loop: CASSSSLNTEAFF. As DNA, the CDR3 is TGTGCCAGCAGTTCTAGCCTGAACACTGAAGCTTTCTTT.

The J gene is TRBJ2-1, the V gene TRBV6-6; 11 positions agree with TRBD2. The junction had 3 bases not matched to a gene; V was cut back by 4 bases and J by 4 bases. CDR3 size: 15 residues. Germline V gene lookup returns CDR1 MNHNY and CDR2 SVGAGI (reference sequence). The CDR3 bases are TGTGCCAGCAGTTCTCGGACTAGCGGGTACAATGAGCAGTTCTTC. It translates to CASSSRTSGYNEQFF.

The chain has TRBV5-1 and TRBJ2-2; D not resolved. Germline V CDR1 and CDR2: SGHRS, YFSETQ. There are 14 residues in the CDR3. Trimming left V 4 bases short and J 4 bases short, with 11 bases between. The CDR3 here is CASSRDTSTGELFF. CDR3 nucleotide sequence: TGCGCCAGCAGCAGAGACACAAGCACCGGGGAGCTGTTTTTT.

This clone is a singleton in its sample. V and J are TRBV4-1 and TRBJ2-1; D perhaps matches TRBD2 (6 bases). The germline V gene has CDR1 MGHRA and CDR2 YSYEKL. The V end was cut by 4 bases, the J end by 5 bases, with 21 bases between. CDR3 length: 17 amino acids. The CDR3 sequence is CASSLFEGTAQNNEQFF. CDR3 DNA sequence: TGCGCCAGCAGCCTCTTTGAAGGGACTGCGCAAAACAATGAGCAGTTCTTC.

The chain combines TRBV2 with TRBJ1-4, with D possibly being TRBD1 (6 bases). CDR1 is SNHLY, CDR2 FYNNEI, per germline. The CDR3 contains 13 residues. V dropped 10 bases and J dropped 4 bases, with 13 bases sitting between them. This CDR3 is CATHRAINEKLFF. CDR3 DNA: TGTGCCACCCACAGGGCGATTAATGAAAAACTGTTTTTT.

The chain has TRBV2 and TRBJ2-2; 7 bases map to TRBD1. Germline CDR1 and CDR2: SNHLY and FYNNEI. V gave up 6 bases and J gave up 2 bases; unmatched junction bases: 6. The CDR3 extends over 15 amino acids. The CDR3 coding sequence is TGTGCCAGCAGCCGGACAGGCCTCAACACCGGGGAGCTGTTTTTT. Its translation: CASSRTGLNTGELFF.

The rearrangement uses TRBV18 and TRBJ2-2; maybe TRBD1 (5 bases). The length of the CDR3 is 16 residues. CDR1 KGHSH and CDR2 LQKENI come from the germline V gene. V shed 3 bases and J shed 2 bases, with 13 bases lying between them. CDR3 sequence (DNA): TGTGCCAGCTCACCCGCGGCGCAGGGTAACACCGGGGAGCTGTTTTTT. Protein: CASSPAAQGNTGELFF.

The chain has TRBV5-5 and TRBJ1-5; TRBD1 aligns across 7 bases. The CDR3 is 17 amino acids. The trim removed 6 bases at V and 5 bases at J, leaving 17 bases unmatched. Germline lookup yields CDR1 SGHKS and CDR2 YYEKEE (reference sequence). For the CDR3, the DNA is TGTGCCAGCAAGCAGGGGGAAAGTGGTTTAGGCTATCAGCCCCAGCATTTT. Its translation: CASKQGESGLGYQPQHF.

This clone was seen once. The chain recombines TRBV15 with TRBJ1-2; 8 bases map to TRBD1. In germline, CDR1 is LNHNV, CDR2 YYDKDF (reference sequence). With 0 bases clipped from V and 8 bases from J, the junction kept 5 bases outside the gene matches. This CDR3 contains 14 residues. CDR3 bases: TGTGCCACCAGCAGAGACCAGGGGGCGCGGGGCTACACCTTC. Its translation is CATSRDQGARGYTF.

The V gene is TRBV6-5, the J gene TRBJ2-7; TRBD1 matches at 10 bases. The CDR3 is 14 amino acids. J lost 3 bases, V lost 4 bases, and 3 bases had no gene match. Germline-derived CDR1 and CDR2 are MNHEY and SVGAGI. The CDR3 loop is CASSSTGGVYEQYF. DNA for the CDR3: TGTGCCAGCAGTTCGACAGGGGGCGTCTACGAGCAGTACTTC.

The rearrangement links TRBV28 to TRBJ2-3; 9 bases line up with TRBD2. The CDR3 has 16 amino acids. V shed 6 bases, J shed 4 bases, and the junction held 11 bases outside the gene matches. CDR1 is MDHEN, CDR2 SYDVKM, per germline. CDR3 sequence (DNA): TGTGCCAGCAGCCACAAGGGGGCGGGGGGGCCAGATACGCAGTATTTT. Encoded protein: CASSHKGAGGPDTQYF. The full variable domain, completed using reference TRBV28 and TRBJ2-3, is DVKVTQSSRYLVKRTGEKVFLECVQDMDHENMFWYRQDPGLGLRLIYFSYDVKMKEKGDIPEGYSVSREKKERFSLILESASTNQTSMYLCASSHKGAGGPDTQYFGPGTRLTVL.